This T cell receptor (beta chain) was identified during a study of response to subunit inactivated influenza vaccine. Study-wide points: Seasonal influenza vaccination, on each occasion, was suggested by the authors to recruit few new T cells.

TCRdb re-called the RT-PCR reads with MiXCR, one entry per CDR3 protein. The sample has a few hundred thousand distinct CDR3 sequences, around 15% seen once. This clonotype was counted many times. No antigen is known for it. Trimming took 1 base from V and 9 from J, leaving 10 bases between them. CDR1 is SGHAT and CDR2 is FQDESV in the germline V gene (reference sequence). The CDR3 is made up of 13 amino acids. The rearrangement links TRBV11-1 to TRBJ2-1; D not resolved. The sequencing here drew on PBMCs from blood, taken 11 to 12 days after vaccination. The receptor comes from a man aged 45 to 65 who received an inactivated influenza vaccine. The CDR3 sequence is CASSLEAGPEQFF. CDR3 sequence (DNA): TGTGCCAGCAGCTTAGAAGCCGGACCTGAGCAGTTCTTC. The entire variable domain, with the rest obtained from reference TRBV11-1 and TRBJ2-1, is as follows: EAEVAQSPRYKITEKSQAVAFWCDPISGHATLYWYRQILGQGPELLVQFQDESVVDDSQLPKDRFSAERLKGVDSTLKIQPAELGDSAMYLCASSLEAGPEQFFGPGTRLTVL.